The source of this TCR beta chain is a study of blood T cell repertoires in COVID-19. The overall study: From T cells, B-cell-depleted T cells, or PBMCs came the material, which was cDNA or gDNA.

The germline V gene encodes CDR1 SGHDN and CDR2 FVKESK. The CDR3 totals 16 residues. V was clipped by 2 bases and J by 4 bases; unmatched bases: 4. Some clones are missing from TCRdb's copy, which holds only in-frame ones; the method was immunoSEQ multiplex PCR. The sample comprises 250,000 or so clones, around nine tenths of which are singletons, and around 0.99% rests with the top ten. The genes are TRBV14 and TRBJ2-1, with TRBD2 matching over 11 bases. This receptor was identified in a woman between 40 and 50 years old who had recovered from COVID-19. The sample was peripheral blood. This chain's CDR3 is CASSQQLAGAYNEQFF. DNA for the CDR3: TGTGCCAGCAGCCAACAACTAGCGGGAGCGTACAATGAGCAGTTCTTC.